What follows are 32 T cell receptor beta chains derived from one specimen sequenced in a study of CD8+ T cells in alopecia areata. The treatment was: oral pan-JAK inhibitor, 5-10 mg twice daily. Once RNA had been extracted, it was reverse transcribed into cDNA to act as the sequencing template. Sequencing used immunoSEQ multiplex PCR; TCRdb keeps in-frame clones, though not all of them. The sample shows roughly 190,000 clones, roughly 60% of them seen only once. The starting material was CD4+ T cells sorted from blood, obtained around week 50, from a patient treated with tofacitinib. These receptors all come from a human donor with alopecia areata.

The chain has TRBV29-1 and TRBJ1-1; a possible D gene is TRBD1 (5 bases). The CDR3 is 16 residues long. Trimming cost V 5 bases and J 5 bases, with 24 bases left between them. Per germline, CDR1 SQVTM and CDR2 ANQGSEA. The DNA of the CDR3 is TGCAGCGTTTACCTCGCCGGGACCTCAGAGACGACTGAAGCTTTCTTT. This encodes CSVYLAGTSETTEAFF.

This clone turned up a few times. This chain links TRBV11-1 with TRBJ2-5; D may correspond to TRBD1 or TRBD2 (5 bases each). Trimming took 2 bases from V and 5 from J, leaving 15 bases between them. This CDR3 is 15 amino acids long. Germline CDR1 reads SGHAT; CDR2 reads FQDESV (reference sequence). The CDR3 coding sequence is TGTGCCAGCAGCTTAACCCTTGGGGGTGGCGAGACCCAGTACTTC. Its protein is CASSLTLGGGETQYF.

This clone was counted between two and nine times. The J gene is TRBJ2-7, the V gene TRBV4-3, with a tentative D call TRBD1 (6 bases). The germline CDR1 and CDR2 sequences are LGHNA and YSLEER. Trimming pared 1 base from V and 6 bases from J, leaving 10 bases between. The CDR3 is 13 residues long. CDR3 sequence (DNA): TGCGCCAGCAGCCAAGGGGTAGGGGGCGAGCAGTACTTC. This translates into CASSQGVGGEQYF.

This clone was seen more than once but under ten times. The chain employs TRBV7-8 and TRBJ1-3; D not resolved. Trimming shortened V by 5 bases and J by 4 bases, and 9 bases separated the two germline ends. The CDR3 has 13 amino acids. The germline V gene has CDR1 SGHVS and CDR2 FQNEAQ. CDR3 in DNA: TGTGCCAGCAGCCTTAGCACGGGAAACACCATATATTTT. It yields the protein CASSLSTGNTIYF.

The sample holds a few counts of this clone. The rearrangement uses TRBV5-5 and TRBJ1-6; TRBD1 is a possible D gene (5 bases). The CDR3 spans 15 residues. The germline CDR1 and CDR2 sequences are SGHKS and YYEKEE (reference sequence). Trimming took off 4 bases at V and 6 bases at J, with 14 bases between the two ends. DNA for the CDR3: TGTGCCAGCAGCCTTGACCCTGGGGGTAATTCACCCCTCCACTTT. It translates to CASSLDPGGNSPLHF.

This clone was detected once. This sequence joins TRBV5-4 and TRBJ2-1; D gene unclear. CDR1 and CDR2 (germline): SGHNT, YYREEE (reference sequence). The V end lost 0 bases, the J end lost 5 bases, and 12 bases lay between the germline ends. The CDR3 length is 15 residues. CDR3 loop: CASSLASNDDNEQFF. The CDR3 DNA follows: TGTGCCAGCAGCTTGGCCAGTAACGATGACAATGAGCAGTTCTTC.

The V call is TRBV30, the J call TRBJ1-2; 10 positions agree with TRBD1. The CDR3 length is 14 residues. From germline, CDR1 is GTSNPN and CDR2 SVGIG (reference sequence). V was pared by 2 bases and J by 7 bases, with 7 bases of the junction left unmatched. The CDR3 coding sequence is TGTGCCTGGAGTCCGGGACAGGGGAGAGGTGGCTACACCTTC. Translation: CAWSPGQGRGGYTF.

The chain combines TRBV6-9 with TRBJ2-7; D is undetermined. V lost 4 bases to trimming and J lost 3 bases, with 16 bases between them. Germline V gene lookup returns CDR1 MNHGY and CDR2 SVAAGI. The CDR3 consists of 15 residues. CDR3 residues: CASSSPRVVNYEQYF. The CDR3 DNA is TGTGCCAGCAGTTCGCCCCGAGTAGTGAACTACGAGCAGTACTTC.

This chain connects TRBV7-3 to TRBJ1-2; D uncertain. V dropped 0 bases and J dropped 3 bases, with 17 bases sitting between them. The germline V gene has CDR1 SGHTA and CDR2 FQGTGA. This CDR3 has 17 amino acids. The CDR3 nucleotides are TGTGCCAGCAGCTTAACGGGTAAACCGTCCCTCCACTATGGCTACACCTTC. As protein: CASSLTGKPSLHYGYTF.

This clone came up a few times. The chain carries TRBV5-1 and TRBJ2-7, with a tentative D call TRBD1 (5 bases). V lost 3 bases and J 1 base, leaving 8 bases between the germline ends. Germline lookup yields CDR1 SGHRS and CDR2 YFSETQ. This CDR3 comprises 13 residues. Written as DNA, the CDR3 is TGCGCCAGCAGCTCCAGGGTTTCCTACGAGCAGTACTTC. It codes for CASSSRVSYEQYF.

The genes are TRBV5-1 and TRBJ1-2; D gene unclear. Trimming shortened V by 0 bases and J by 7 bases, and 10 bases separated the two germline ends. The CDR3 spans 13 residues. Germline lookup yields CDR1 SGHRS and CDR2 YFSETQ. The CDR3: CASSLVAGPGYTF. CDR3 sequence (DNA): TGCGCCAGCAGCTTGGTGGCAGGACCTGGCTACACCTTC.

The gene calls are TRBV30 and TRBJ1-2; possible D gene TRBD1, 5 bases. The germline CDR1 and CDR2 sequences are GTSNPN and SVGIG (reference sequence). The V end lost 2 bases, the J end lost 5 bases, and 12 bases lay between the germline ends. This CDR3 has 13 amino acids. This chain's CDR3 is CAWSPGLEYGYTF. For the CDR3, the DNA is TGTGCCTGGAGTCCAGGGTTGGAGTATGGCTACACCTTC.

This clone was observed a handful of times. The chain links TRBV7-2 to TRBJ1-1, with a possible D match to TRBD1 (5 bases). This CDR3 spans 14 amino acids. The germline CDR1 and CDR2 sequences are SGHTA and FQGNSA. V lost 5 bases, J lost 1 base, and 11 bases lay in between. CDR3: CASSAGRSNTEAFF. The CDR3 nucleotides read TGTGCCAGCAGCGCGGGACGGTCGAACACTGAAGCTTTCTTT.

This chain connects TRBV9 to TRBJ1-6, with a tentative D call TRBD1 (6 bases). V lost 3 bases, J lost 5 bases, and 12 bases lay in between. This CDR3 has 15 amino acids. Germline CDR1 is SGDLS and CDR2 is YYNGEE. CDR3: CASSAGTPNNSPLHF. The CDR3 DNA is TGTGCCAGCAGCGCAGGGACACCAAATAATTCACCCCTCCACTTT.

The V gene is TRBV2, the J gene TRBJ1-6; D uncertain. V lost 5 bases, J lost 10 bases, and 6 bases lay in between. This CDR3 spans 11 amino acids. Looked up from germline, CDR1 is SNHLY and CDR2 is FYNNEI. Here the CDR3 DNA reads TGTGCCAGCAGTATACGGTCACCCCTCCACTTT. This encodes CASSIRSPLHF.

This clone was observed once. The chain uses TRBV2 and TRBJ1-6; perhaps TRBD1 as D (5 bases). Deletions cut 6 bases from V and 15 bases from J, with 18 bases between. This CDR3 is 13 amino acids long. From germline, CDR1 is SNHLY and CDR2 FYNNEI. The CDR3 region is CASRGGIVSFLHF. The DNA for the CDR3 is TGTGCCAGCAGGGGGGGGATAGTCTCCTTCCTCCACTTT.

The chain links TRBV7-9 to TRBJ2-3, with D perhaps TRBD2 (5 bases). The CDR3 has 15 residues. From germline, CDR1 is SEHNR and CDR2 FQNEAQ (reference sequence). Trimming removed 5 bases at V and 3 bases at J, with 15 bases between. This CDR3 is CASSLNRDWTDTQYF. CDR3 nucleotide sequence: TGTGCCAGCAGCCTCAACCGGGATTGGACAGATACGCAGTATTTT.

J is TRBJ1-1 and V is TRBV29-1, with D hard to call. The CDR3 spans 12 residues. V lost 7 bases, J lost 4 bases, and 13 bases lay in between. Germline V gene data show CDR1 as SQVTM and CDR2 as ANQGSEA. The CDR3 reads CSDAGPITEAFF. CDR3 coding DNA: TGCAGCGACGCCGGGCCAATCACTGAAGCTTTCTTT.

V is TRBV20-1 and J is TRBJ1-2, with D perhaps matching TRBD1 (6 bases). V dropped 1 base and J dropped 11 bases, with 11 bases sitting between them. This CDR3 has 11 amino acids. Germline loops: CDR1 DFQATT, CDR2 SNEGSKA (reference sequence). The CDR3 DNA reads as TGCAGTGCTAGAGGGACAGTCATGTACACCTTC. It codes for CSARGTVMYTF.

This clone was seen a handful of times. The CDR3 sequence: CASLDRRPYYGYTF. The CDR3 nucleotides read TGTGCCAGCCTTGACAGGCGCCCCTACTATGGCTACACCTTC. The genes are TRBV27 and TRBJ1-2, with a tentative D call TRBD1 (6 bases). Looked up from germline, CDR1 is MNHEY and CDR2 is SMNVEV (reference sequence). The CDR3 contains 14 residues. The V end was cut by 8 bases, the J end by 3 bases, with 16 bases between.

The CDR3 nucleotides read TGTGCCAGCAGTAATAACTATGGCTACACCTTC. As protein: CASSNNYGYTF. V is TRBV25-1 and J is TRBJ1-2; D is undetermined. CDR3 length: 11 residues. Looked up from germline, CDR1 is MGHDK and CDR2 is SYGVNS. Trimming left V 5 bases short and J 1 base short, with 2 bases between.

This clone was recorded only once. The chain couples TRBV6-1 to TRBJ1-2; D is ambiguous. The V end was cut by 5 bases, the J end by 8 bases, with 12 bases between. There are 12 residues in the CDR3. Germline values: CDR1 MNHNS, CDR2 SASEGT. This chain's CDR3 is CASSKDLLGYTF. The CDR3 nucleotides are TGTGCCAGCAGTAAAGACCTACTGGGCTACACCTTC.

The V call is TRBV6-5, the J call TRBJ2-1; 9 positions agree with TRBD1. This CDR3 is built from 15 residues. Germline CDR1 reads MNHEY; CDR2 reads SVGAGI. V lost 7 bases and J lost 9; bases outside the gene matches: 13. In nucleotides, the CDR3 is TGTGCCAGCACCGTTGAGCGGGACAGGGTCGGTGAGCAGTTCTTC. It encodes CASTVERDRVGEQFF.

The V gene is TRBV2, the J gene TRBJ2-7; D is ambiguous. The CDR3 loop spans 15 amino acids. The germline V and J ends were trimmed by 7 bases and 0 bases, with 16 bases remaining between them. The germline CDR1 and CDR2 sequences are SNHLY and FYNNEI. The CDR3 reads CASMDLTFSSYEQYF. CDR3 nucleotide sequence: TGTGCCAGCATGGATTTAACGTTTAGCTCCTACGAGCAGTACTTC.

The gene calls are TRBV11-2 and TRBJ2-7, with D unclear. Germline CDR1 SGHAT, CDR2 FQNNGV. CDR3 length: 14 residues. Trimming took 5 bases from V and 0 from J, leaving 11 bases between them. The CDR3 region is CASSHGRSSYEQYF. The CDR3, as DNA: TGTGCCAGCAGCCACGGACGGAGCTCCTACGAGCAGTACTTC.

This clone was detected a few times. J is TRBJ1-2 and V is TRBV29-1; no clear D gene. Germline V gene sequence: CDR1 SQVTM, CDR2 ANQGSEA. Deletions cut 8 bases from V and 4 bases from J, with 14 bases between. This CDR3 region has 12 residues. The CDR3 DNA is TGCAGCTCGAAGGGTGTTGGCTATGGCTACACCTTC. Protein product: CSSKGVGYGYTF.

This sequence joins TRBV5-4 and TRBJ1-1, with 8 positions matching TRBD1. Trimming took 4 bases from V and 4 from J; bases not matched to a gene: 6. In germline, CDR1 is SGHNT, CDR2 YYREEE (reference sequence). This CDR3 is built from 14 residues. CDR3 residues: CASSHDRGGTEAFF. The CDR3 bases are TGTGCCAGCAGCCACGACAGGGGAGGCACTGAAGCTTTCTTT.

The table lists this clone with a few counts. The genes are TRBV30 and TRBJ1-3; 7 nucleotides match TRBD1. Per the germline V gene, CDR1 is GTSNPN and CDR2 is SVGIG (reference sequence). Unmatched junction bases numbered 3, after V lost 1 base and J lost 0 bases. The CDR3 is 15 amino acids. DNA of the CDR3: TGTGCCTGGAGTGGGGGACAGAGCTCTGGAAACACCATATATTTT. Translation: CAWSGGQSSGNTIYF. The entire variable domain, with the rest obtained from reference TRBV30 and TRBJ1-3, is as follows: SQTIHQWPATLVQPVGSPLSLECTVEGTSNPNLYWYRQAAGRGLQLLFYSVGIGQISSEVPQNLSASRPQDRQFILSSKKLLLSDSGFYLCAWSGGQSSGNTIYFGEGSWLTVV.

The chain couples TRBV5-1 to TRBJ2-1; 9 bases are a match to TRBD2. Germline CDR1 SGHRS, CDR2 YFSETQ. The CDR3 has 15 amino acids. Unmatched junction bases numbered 9, after V lost 3 bases and J lost 8 bases. CDR3 sequence: CASSSGLAGTHEQFF. CDR3 nucleotides: TGCGCCAGCAGCTCGGGACTAGCCGGTACCCATGAGCAGTTCTTC.

This sequence joins TRBV30 and TRBJ1-1; tentative D call: TRBD1 (5 bases). This CDR3 spans 12 amino acids. V shed 4 bases and J shed 5 bases, with 11 bases lying between them. CDR1 and CDR2 (germline): GTSNPN, SVGIG (reference sequence). The CDR3 coding sequence is TGTGCCTGGATTGAAAGGGGTACTGAAGCTTTCTTT. As protein: CAWIERGTEAFF.

This chain connects TRBV5-1 to TRBJ2-2, with 9 positions matching TRBD1. This CDR3 has 15 residues. The V and J ends lost 4 bases and 5 bases, in that order; junction bases with no gene match: 6. Germline loops: CDR1 SGHRS, CDR2 YFSETQ. CDR3 region: CASSITGTGTGELFF. The CDR3 DNA follows: TGCGCCAGCAGCATCACAGGGACAGGGACCGGGGAGCTGTTTTTT.

The chain uses TRBV7-2 and TRBJ2-7; either TRBD1 or TRBD2 may supply D (5 bases each). CDR3 size: 14 residues. Per germline, CDR1 SGHTA and CDR2 FQGNSA. The ends were cut back, 7 bases at V and 2 bases at J, with 15 bases in the middle. CDR3 DNA: TGTGCCAGCATCTCAAGTCCGGGGCCCTACGAGCAGTACTTC. This translates into CASISSPGPYEQYF.